The 3 T cell receptor beta chains below come from one sample, sequenced in a study of cytomegalovirus exposure and HLA in healthy donors. 60 Vbeta and 13 Jbeta primers were used in PCR. Measured with immunoSEQ multiplex PCR; TCRdb has only the in-frame clones, and not every one. The profile shows 30,000 or so clones, less than 70% of them singletons. The sample taken for sequencing was PBMCs. The receptors here all came from a man between 45 and 60 years old in good health and CMV-seropositive.

The chain joins TRBV6-4 to TRBJ2-3, with TRBD1 as a possible D gene (5 bases). V was cut by 5 bases and J by 2 bases, with 8 bases left in between. Germline V gives CDR1 MRHNA, CDR2 SNTAGT. The CDR3 length is 13 residues. In DNA, the CDR3 is TGTGCCAGCAGTCAAGGACACACAGATACGCAGTATTTT. Translating gives CASSQGHTDTQYF.

In DNA, the CDR3 is TGTGCCAGTAGTATCGACAGGACCGGCTACACCTTC. Translation: CASSIDRTGYTF. The rearrangement links TRBV19 to TRBJ1-2; D may be TRBD1 (6 bases). CDR1 and CDR2 from the germline V gene are LNHDA and SQIVND (reference sequence). This CDR3 is 12 amino acids long. Trimming cost V 3 bases and J 8 bases, with 10 bases left between them.

The genes are TRBV29-1 and TRBJ2-5, with 12 bases that match TRBD2. V shed 5 bases and J 3 bases; nucleotides not matched to a gene: 4. Germline CDR1 is SQVTM and CDR2 is ANQGSEA. The CDR3 runs to 14 residues. The CDR3, as DNA: TGCAGCGTTTTACGACTAGCGGGGGAAGAGACCCAGTACTTC. This sequence encodes CSVLRLAGEETQYF.